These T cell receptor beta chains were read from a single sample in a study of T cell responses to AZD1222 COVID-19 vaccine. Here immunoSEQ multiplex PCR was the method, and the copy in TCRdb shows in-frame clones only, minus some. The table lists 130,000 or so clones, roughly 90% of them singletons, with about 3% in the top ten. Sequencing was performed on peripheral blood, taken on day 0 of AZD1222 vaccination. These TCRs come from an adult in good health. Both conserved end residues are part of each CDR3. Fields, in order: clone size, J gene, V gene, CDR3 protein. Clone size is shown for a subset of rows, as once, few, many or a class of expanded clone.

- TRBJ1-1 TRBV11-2 CASSFGTSVAEAFF
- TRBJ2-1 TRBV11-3 CASSLSGLAGGYEQFF
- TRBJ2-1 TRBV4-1 CASSQAGVYNEQFF
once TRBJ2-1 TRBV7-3 CASSSGQGYEQFF
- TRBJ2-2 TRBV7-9 CASSSTLWTSGKTGELFF
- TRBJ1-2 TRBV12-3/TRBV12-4 CASSFSQGGYTF
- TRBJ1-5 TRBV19 CASSMGQGLSNQPQHF
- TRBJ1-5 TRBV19 CASSIDSGTGGLQPQHF
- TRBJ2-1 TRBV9 CASSVGVLPGQTYNEQFF
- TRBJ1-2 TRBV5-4 CASSFGQEYYGYTF
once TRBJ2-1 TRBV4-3 CASSQEKVAGGYNEQFF
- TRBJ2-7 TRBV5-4 CASSSPGQGIYEQYF
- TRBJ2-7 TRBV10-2 CASFRDSPYEQYF
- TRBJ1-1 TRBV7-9 CAGGGAGNTEAFF
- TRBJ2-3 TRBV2 CASSAGTSGADTQYF
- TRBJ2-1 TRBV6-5 CASRTSGRVNEQFF
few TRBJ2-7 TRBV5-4 CASSPGLVVYEQYF
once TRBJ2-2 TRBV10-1 CASSDYGVKAANTGELFF
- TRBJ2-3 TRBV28 CASSLFRAQPGRGLTDTQYF
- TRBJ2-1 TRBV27 CASSLRWPVDEQFF
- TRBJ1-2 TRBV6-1 CASSELDRPLGYTF
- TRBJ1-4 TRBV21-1 CASSTRGGLYNEKLFF
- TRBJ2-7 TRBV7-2 CASSSQTHPYEQYF
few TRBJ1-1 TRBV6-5 CASSSSGENTEAFF